This T cell receptor beta chain was retrieved from a study of T cell responses to AZD1222 COVID-19 vaccine. Study outcomes and limitations: Vaccination with two AZD1222 doses was followed by a rise in Spike-specific TCR breadth and depth. White British donors predominated, females outnumbered males, and clonal diversity was possibly underestimated. Repertoire samples came only from after the peak T cell response.

Measured with immunoSEQ multiplex PCR; TCRdb has only the in-frame clones, and not every one. The sample includes 130,000 or so clones, approximately 93% of them seen just once. Trimming left V 4 bases short and J 8 bases short, with 14 bases between. Germline CDR1 GTSNPN, CDR2 SVGIG (reference sequence). The CDR3 runs to 12 residues. On this clone: Its target is not known.

J is TRBJ1-2 and V is TRBV30; D not resolved. The sequence was obtained from an adult in good health. This specimen consisted of peripheral blood, obtained on day 0 of MenACWY control vaccination. The CDR3 nucleotides are TGTGCCTGGAATGAGGGCGCCGGGGGCTACACCTTC. It translates to CAWNEGAGGYTF.